The 8 T cell receptor beta chains below come from one sample, sequenced in a study of T cells in Graves' hyperthyroidism and ophthalmopathy (dated by TCRdb to about 2019). Library prep was done by multiplex PCR. Instrument used: Illumina HiSeq 2000. The TCR beta CDR3 regions were amplified from RNA transcripts. The first round of RT-PCR for the TCR CDR3 was performed with the HTBI primer set and the Qiagen OneStep RT-PCR kit. TCRdb applied fastp at Q25 and MiXCR to the public reads, then kept only in-frame beta chains. All rows with the same CDR3 protein become a single entry with the most common DNA and genes. Present in this sample are a few hundred thousand distinct CDR3 sequences, about 15% of which were seen just once. The top ten clonotypes cover approximately 7.4% of the sample. What was sequenced was blood. The receptor set was obtained from a woman aged 25 to 39 with Graves' hyperthyroidism.

The genes are TRBV7-9 and TRBJ2-1; 14 bases line up with TRBD2. CDR1 and CDR2 from the germline V gene are SEHNR and FQNEAQ (reference sequence). CDR3 length: 17 residues. V lost 5 bases, J lost 4 bases, and 7 bases stayed unmatched. The CDR3 loop reads CASSPPGLAGAYNEQFF. DNA of the CDR3: TGTGCCAGCAGCCCTCCGGGACTAGCGGGGGCATACAATGAGCAGTTCTTC.

This clonotype was recorded at least ten times. V is TRBV13 and J is TRBJ2-3; 7 positions agree with TRBD2. The CDR3 runs to 15 residues. Looked up from germline, CDR1 is PRHDT and CDR2 is FYEKMQ (reference sequence). With 5 bases clipped from V and 1 base from J, the junction kept 6 bases outside the gene matches. CDR3 DNA: TGTGCCAGCAGCGCCCCTGCGGGAGGCACAGATACGCAGTATTTT. Encoded protein: CASSAPAGGTDTQYF. The full variable domain, rest sourced from reference TRBV13 and TRBJ2-3, is AAGVIQSPRHLIKEKRETATLKCYPIPRHDTVYWYQQGPGQDPQFLISFYEKMQSDKGSIPDRFSAQQFSDYHSELNMSSLELGDSALYFCASSAPAGGTDTQYFGPGTRLTVL.

The rearrangement links TRBV6-1 to TRBJ1-5; D gene unclear. CDR1 MNHNS and CDR2 SASEGT come from the germline V gene. The CDR3 runs 15 residues. The germline V and J ends were trimmed by 2 bases and 1 base, with 9 bases remaining between them. The CDR3, as DNA: TGTGCCAGCAGTGAATGGGGTAACAGCAATCAGCCCCAGCATTTT. Protein product: CASSEWGNSNQPQHF.

The table lists this clonotype with many counts. The rearrangement joins TRBV6-2 or TRBV6-3 to TRBJ1-2; unclear D gene. V was cut by 2 bases and J by 4 bases, with 11 bases left in between. Looked up from germline, CDR1 is MNHEY and CDR2 is SVGEGT. The CDR3 runs 14 residues. The CDR3 here is CASSYVGTSYGYTF. CDR3 coding DNA: TGTGCCAGCAGTTACGTGGGCACGAGCTATGGCTACACCTTC.

The chain is built from TRBV6-4 and TRBJ2-2; 8 bases agree with TRBD2. CDR3 size: 17 residues. V was clipped by 6 bases and J by 1 base; unmatched bases: 10. Germline V gives CDR1 MRHNA, CDR2 SNTAGT. CDR3: CASSPSGGGQNTGELFF. The DNA of the CDR3 is TGTGCCAGCAGCCCATCGGGGGGGGGACAGAACACCGGGGAGCTGTTTTTT.

The chain combines TRBV9 with TRBJ2-7, with D perhaps matching TRBD1 (6 bases). Germline-derived CDR1 and CDR2 are SGDLS and YYNGEE. The CDR3 is made up of 16 amino acids. V was cut by 0 bases and J by 7 bases, with 20 bases left in between. The CDR3 sequence is CASSVGIQGRSGEQYF. The CDR3 DNA follows: TGTGCCAGCAGCGTAGGAATACAGGGAAGGTCGGGGGAGCAGTACTTC.

This clonotype was observed at least ten times. V gene TRBV5-1 combines with J gene TRBJ2-3; 8 positions agree with TRBD2. Germline V gene data show CDR1 as SGHRS and CDR2 as YFSETQ. The CDR3 runs to 15 residues. J gave up 5 bases and V 4 bases, and 9 bases lay outside the gene matches. For the CDR3, the DNA is TGCGCCAGCAGCCCCTTAGGGCGGGGGGAAGATACGCAGTATTTT. Translating gives CASSPLGRGEDTQYF.

This clonotype occurred many times. CDR3 nucleotides: TGTGCCAGCAGTTATGTGTTAGCGGCGAACACCGGGGAGCTGTTTTTT. It yields the protein CASSYVLAANTGELFF. The chain recombines TRBV6-2 or TRBV6-3 with TRBJ2-2; D perhaps matches TRBD2 (6 bases). CDR1 and CDR2 (germline): MNHEY, SVGEGT. This CDR3 comprises 16 residues. The ends were cut back, 3 bases at V and 0 bases at J, with 11 bases in the middle.